Presented here are 22 T cell receptor beta chains from one specimen sequenced in a study of cytomegalovirus exposure and HLA in healthy donors. PCR was performed using 60 Vbeta and 13 Jbeta primers. Assay: immunoSEQ multiplex PCR; the TCRdb copy retains only in-frame clones and omits some. In all, the sample yields about 54,000 clones. The sample consisted of PBMCs. The receptors derive from a woman between 40 and 55 years old in good health and CMV-seronegative.

This rearrangement joins TRBV7-9 to TRBJ2-2, with TRBD2 identical over 7 bases. Germline V gene lookup returns CDR1 SEHNR and CDR2 FQNEAQ (reference sequence). V lost 1 base and J lost 1; bases outside the gene matches: 6. The CDR3 has 17 residues. CDR3 loop: CASSLVGLAENTGELFF. CDR3 bases: TGTGCCAGCAGCTTAGTCGGCCTAGCGGAGAACACCGGGGAGCTGTTTTTT.

Here the CDR3 reads CASSVDRAGGELFF. CDR3 DNA sequence: TGCGCCAGCAGCGTGGACAGGGCTGGCGGGGAGCTGTTTTTT. This chain joins TRBV5-1 and TRBJ2-2; 8 bases map to TRBD1. J lost 7 bases, V lost 4 bases, and 6 bases had no gene match. The germline V gene has CDR1 SGHRS and CDR2 YFSETQ. The CDR3 spans 14 residues. The full variable domain, its missing parts supplied by reference TRBV5-1 and TRBJ2-2, is KAGVTQTPRYLIKTRGQQVTLSCSPISGHRSVSWYQQTPGQGLQFLFEYFSETQRNKGNFPGRFSGRQFSNSRSEMNVSTLELGDSALYLCASSVDRAGGELFFGEGSRLTVL.

The chain joins TRBV6-1 to TRBJ2-1; 13 bases match TRBD2. The V gene's germline CDR1 is MNHNS and CDR2 SASEGT. The trim removed 3 bases at V and 9 bases at J, leaving 14 bases unmatched. This CDR3 has 18 residues. This chain's CDR3 is CASSDPPGLAGLWSEQFF. Here the CDR3 DNA reads TGTGCCAGCAGTGACCCTCCGGGACTAGCGGGACTTTGGAGTGAGCAGTTCTTC.

Note on this clone: A read error may account for a junction end that differs from germline. The chain carries TRBV30 and TRBJ2-1, with 7 bases identical to TRBD2. CDR1 and CDR2 (germline): GTSNPN, SVGIG (reference sequence). There are 14 residues in the CDR3. DNA for the CDR3: TGTGCCTGGACTAGCGGAATCTCCGACAATGAGCAGTTCTTC. The encoded protein is CAWTSGISDNEQFF.

This sequence joins TRBV6-5 and TRBJ2-1; possible D gene TRBD1, 6 bases. Trimming removed 4 bases from V and 6 bases from J, with 10 bases in between. The CDR3 is 13 amino acids. The germline gives CDR1 MNHEY, CDR2 SVGAGI. CDR3 protein: CASSLGRGNEQFF. The CDR3, as DNA: TGTGCCAGCAGTTTGGGCAGGGGCAATGAGCAGTTCTTC.

The chain joins TRBV6-5 to TRBJ1-5; TRBD1 matches at 7 bases. CDR1 MNHEY and CDR2 SVGAGI come from the germline V gene. The CDR3 totals 14 residues. V gave up 5 bases and J gave up 4 bases; unmatched junction bases: 5. CDR3 sequence (DNA): TGTGCCAGCAGTACTGGGACAGAAAATCAGCCCCAGCATTTT. As protein: CASSTGTENQPQHF.

The chain combines TRBV19 with TRBJ2-1; TRBD2 aligns across 15 bases. This CDR3 comprises 16 residues. The V segment lost 9 bases and the J segment 5 bases; nucleotides outside the gene matches: 8. Germline lookup yields CDR1 LNHDA and CDR2 SQIVND (reference sequence). CDR3 DNA: TGTGCCAGCGCCGGGACTAGCGGGAGGCGGGACAATGAGCAGTTCTTC. Translating it yields CASAGTSGRRDNEQFF.

The rearrangement links TRBV1 to TRBJ1-2; no DNA check was done on the table's D call, TRBD1. TRBV1 is marked as a pseudogene. This CDR3 region has 16 residues. The CDR3 DNA reads TGCACCAGCAGGCTGAGGGCCCTGGGGGCGAACTATGGCTACACCTTC. Translated: CTSRLRALGANYGYTF.

This chain joins TRBV18 and TRBJ2-7, with D uncertain. The V gene's germline CDR1 is KGHSH and CDR2 LQKENI. This CDR3 spans 14 amino acids. V gave up 6 bases and J gave up 0 bases, with 12 bases separating them. The CDR3 sequence is CASSPSASSYEQYF. Written as DNA, the CDR3 is TGTGCCAGCTCCCCTTCGGCTAGCTCCTACGAGCAGTACTTC. The variable domain in full, completed from reference TRBV18 and TRBJ2-7, reads NAGVMQNPRHLVRRRGQEARLRCSPMKGHSHVYWYRQLPEEGLKFMVYLQKENIIDESGMPKERFSAEFPKEGPSILRIQQVVRGDSAAYFCASSPSASSYEQYFGPGTRLTVT.

The chain has TRBV27 and TRBJ1-6, with 7 bases identical to TRBD1. The germline CDR1 and CDR2 sequences are MNHEY and SMNVEV (reference sequence). Trimming took 5 bases from V and 5 from J; bases not matched to a gene: 21. The CDR3 extends over 20 amino acids. The CDR3 spells CASSPHMYRGPERNNSPLHF. The CDR3 nucleotides read TGTGCCAGCAGTCCACACATGTACAGGGGCCCCGAAAGAAATAATTCACCCCTCCACTTT.

V is TRBV6-5 and J is TRBJ2-7; D remains ambiguous. The CDR3 runs 16 residues. Germline CDR1 reads MNHEY; CDR2 reads SVGAGI. The V end was cut by 0 bases, the J end by 2 bases, with 14 bases between. The CDR3 DNA sequence: TGTGCCAGCAGTTACTCGAGTCCGGGTTTCGCCTACGAGCAGTACTTC. Protein: CASSYSSPGFAYEQYF.

Concerning this clone: Other nucleotide sequences in the sample specify the same CDR3. J is TRBJ1-5 and V is TRBV19, with 9 bases matching TRBD1. The CDR3 runs 15 residues. Per germline, CDR1 LNHDA and CDR2 SQIVND (reference sequence). Unmatched junction bases numbered 11, after V lost 9 bases and J lost 5 bases. The CDR3 nucleotides are TGTGCCAGCGTACCGGGACAGGGTTTTCATCAGCCCCAGCATTTT. Protein: CASVPGQGFHQPQHF.

V is TRBV2 and J is TRBJ1-5; D unclear. This CDR3 is built from 14 residues. Germline CDR1 SNHLY, CDR2 FYNNEI. The V end lost 2 bases, the J end lost 2 bases, and 7 bases lay between the germline ends. The CDR3 bases are TGTGCCAGCAGTGAACTGGGAGGCAATCAGCCCCAGCATTTT. It encodes CASSELGGNQPQHF. The variable domain in full, completed from reference TRBV2 and TRBJ1-5, reads EPEVTQTPSHQVTQMGQEVILRCVPISNHLYFYWYRQILGQKVEFLVSFYNNEISEKSEIFDDQFSVERPDGSNFTLKIRSTKLEDSAMYFCASSELGGNQPQHFGDGTRLSIL.

This chain uses TRBV7-2 with TRBJ1-4; no definite D call. This CDR3 has 13 residues. Germline-derived CDR1 and CDR2 are SGHTA and FQGNSA. V was shortened by 3 bases and J by 8 bases, with 10 bases between the two germline ends. The CDR3: CASSLSGGEKLFF. DNA for the CDR3: TGTGCCAGCAGCTTGTCTGGCGGAGAAAAACTGTTTTTT.

This rearrangement joins TRBV9 to TRBJ1-4, with unresolved D. The CDR3 extends over 13 amino acids. Looked up from germline, CDR1 is SGDLS and CDR2 is YYNGEE. The V end was cut by 3 bases, the J end by 6 bases, with 9 bases between. CDR3 nucleotides: TGTGCCAGCAGCGCCCGGGGTGATGAAAAACTGTTTTTT. Translating it yields CASSARGDEKLFF.

The chain links TRBV28 to TRBJ1-6; 8 bases are shared with TRBD1. This CDR3 comprises 14 residues. The V gene's germline CDR1 is MDHEN and CDR2 SYDVKM. Germline trimming cut 6 bases from V and 10 bases from J; bases unmatched to any gene: 8. The CDR3 nucleotides read TGTGCCAGCAGCCCCTCAGGGGGCTGGTCACCCCTCCACTTT. It is translated as CASSPSGGWSPLHF.

The CDR3 protein is CASSQGFANTGELFF. The CDR3 DNA is TGTGCCAGCAGTCAGGGTTTCGCAAACACCGGGGAGCTGTTTTTT. V gene TRBV6-1 combines with J gene TRBJ2-2, with D possibly matching TRBD1 (5 bases). The V end lost 5 bases, the J end lost 2 bases, and 12 bases lay between the germline ends. The CDR3 extends over 15 amino acids. The germline V gene has CDR1 MNHNS and CDR2 SASEGT.

This chain links TRBV4-2 with TRBJ2-7, with 7 bases lining up with TRBD2. With 4 bases clipped from V and 3 bases from J, the junction kept 6 bases outside the gene matches. The germline gives CDR1 LGHNA, CDR2 YNFKEQ. There are 14 residues in the CDR3. The DNA for the CDR3 is TGTGCCAGCAGCCCGACGGGGGGTATCTACGAGCAGTACTTC. Translation: CASSPTGGIYEQYF.

This rearrangement joins TRBV2 to TRBJ2-2; weak D call: TRBD2 (5 bases). CDR1 and CDR2 from the germline V gene are SNHLY and FYNNEI. This CDR3 is built from 13 residues. Trimming took off 8 bases at V and 5 bases at J, with 12 bases between the two ends. CDR3 sequence reads: CASRLEGTGELFF. The CDR3 DNA reads TGTGCCAGCCGCCTTGAGGGAACCGGGGAGCTGTTTTTT.

The rearrangement joins TRBV28 to TRBJ1-1; 10 positions match TRBD1. Germline CDR1 and CDR2: MDHEN and SYDVKM. This CDR3 has 14 residues. V shed 5 bases, J shed 5 bases, and the junction held 5 bases outside the gene matches. As DNA, the CDR3 is TGTGCCAGCAGTGGGGGACAGGGGATGACTGAAGCTTTCTTT. Translation gives CASSGGQGMTEAFF.

This chain joins TRBV5-1 and TRBJ1-2; D gene ambiguous. Between the trimmed V and J ends, which lost 2 bases and 2 bases, there was a span of 22 bases. Per the germline V gene, CDR1 is SGHRS and CDR2 is YFSETQ. This CDR3 is built from 18 residues. The CDR3 DNA sequence: TGCGCCAGCAGCTTCGGATACGGGATCAGACGCCTAAACTATGGCTACACCTTC. Translated, it gives CASSFGYGIRRLNYGYTF.

V and J are TRBV2 and TRBJ2-5, with D perhaps matching TRBD2 (6 bases). Judging by the DNA end, TRBJ2-7 fits better; the J call may be wrong. The CDR3 is 14 amino acids. Germline values: CDR1 SNHLY, CDR2 FYNNEI. In nucleotides, the CDR3 is TGTGCCAGCCGCCTGGGCGGGGACTCCTACGAGCAGTACTTC. Amino acid sequence: CASRLGGDSYEQYF.